This passage covers 30 T cell receptor beta chains from one sample sequenced in a study of read filtering for tumor transcriptome and immune sequencing. This library used around 400 ng RNA and molecular barcoded adaptors spanning alpha/delta and beta/gamma chains. From the reads, TCRdb called clonotypes with MiXCR, one entry per CDR3 protein. The repertoire holds about 14,000 distinct CDR3 sequences, with 20% as singletons. The sample comprised a population of CD138-negative cells sorted from bone marrow. The receptor set was obtained from a donor at least 40 years old with multiple myeloma.

For this clonotype: An end of the junction does not agree with germline; a read error may underlie this. V and J are TRBV7-2 and TRBJ2-3; D perhaps matches TRBD1 (6 bases). The CDR3 spans 15 residues. Germline CDR1 and CDR2: SGHTA and FQGNSA. The CDR3 loop reads CASSLGGLEAGTRYF. CDR3 nucleotides: TGTGCCAGCAGCTTAGGGGGGCTTGAGGCAGGTACGCGGTATTTT. The full variable domain, with the rest looked up from reference TRBV7-2 and TRBJ2-3, is GAGVSQSPSNKVTEKGKDVELRCDPISGHTALYWYRQSLGQGLEFLIYFQGNSAPDKSGLPSDRFSAERTGGSVSTLTIQRTQQEDSAVYLCASSLGGLEAGTRYFGPGTRLTVL.

This clonotype showed up many times. The chain joins TRBV6-5 to TRBJ2-1; D perhaps matches TRBD1 (6 bases). With 8 bases removed from V and 9 bases from J, the gap between germline ends came to 20 bases. This CDR3 has 14 residues. The germline gives CDR1 MNHEY, CDR2 SVGAGI. This CDR3 reads CASRLNTGFGEQFF. The DNA of the CDR3 is TGTGCCAGCCGACTAAATACAGGGTTCGGTGAGCAGTTCTTC.

Of note for this clonotype: One end of the junction does not line up with germline, which may come from a read error. Here the CDR3 DNA reads TGCACCAGCACCCAGTACGGTCCGGGCACCGGGACAGATACGCAGTATTTT. This translates into CTSTQYGPGTGTDTQYF. V gene TRBV5-1 combines with J gene TRBJ2-3; D remains ambiguous. This CDR3 is 17 amino acids long. In germline, CDR1 is SGHRS, CDR2 YFSETQ.

The table lists this clonotype with many counts. An end of the junction differs from the germline gene, which may be a read error. The CDR3 sequence: CASSYPRAGREDSFNEQFF. CDR3 coding DNA: TGTGCCAGCAGTTACCCGAGAGCGGGGCGGGAGGACTCCTTCAATGAGCAGTTCTTC. V usage is TRBV6-6 and J usage is TRBJ2-1; TRBD2 agrees at 8 bases. Germline CDR1 and CDR2: MNHNY and SVGAGI (reference sequence). The CDR3 runs to 19 residues.

The chain couples TRBV10-2 to TRBJ2-2; maybe TRBD2 (6 bases). This CDR3 has 15 residues. Germline CDR1 is WSHSY and CDR2 is SAAADI. The germline V and J ends were trimmed by 3 bases and 4 bases, with 12 bases remaining between them. The CDR3 nucleotides are TGCGCCAGCAGTGACAGGGAGGTGTTCACCGGGGAGCTGTTTTTT. It translates to CASSDREVFTGELFF.

In its sample, this clonotype was seen many times. This chain uses TRBV5-1 with TRBJ2-6; D is unresolved. The CDR3 runs to 16 residues. V was cut by 2 bases and J by 0 bases, with 9 bases left in between. Germline-derived CDR1 and CDR2 are SGHRS and YFSETQ. CDR3 loop: CASSFDVSSGANVLTF. The CDR3 nucleotides read TGCGCCAGCAGCTTTGACGTAAGCTCTGGGGCCAACGTCCTGACTTTC.

This clonotype showed up just once. This clone may be a read error of a much larger clone one base away. The rearrangement joins TRBV27 to TRBJ2-2; weak D call: TRBD2 (5 bases). CDR1 and CDR2 (germline): MNHEY, SMNVEV (reference sequence). The CDR3 runs to 13 residues. The CDR3 region has the DNA TGTGCCAGCGGGCGGGTTAACACCCGGGAGCTGTTTTTT. This codes for CASGRVNTRELFF.

This clonotype was picked up many times. The V call is TRBV20-1, the J call TRBJ2-3; no clear D gene. The CDR3 covers 14 residues. CDR1 and CDR2 (germline): DFQATT, SNEGSKA (reference sequence). Trimming cost V 5 bases and J 0 bases, with 12 bases left between them. The CDR3 loop reads CSAYLSPSTDTQYF. In DNA form, the CDR3 reads TGCAGTGCTTATTTGTCGCCTAGCACAGATACGCAGTATTTT.

Regarding this clonotype: The conserved closing phenylalanine or tryptophan is absent in this CDR3, likely reflecting a read error. The V and J genes are TRBV5-6 and TRBJ1-1; D is unclear. The CDR3 runs to 13 residues. Germline V gives CDR1 SGHDT, CDR2 YYEEEE. V was pared by 0 bases and J by 3 bases, with 6 bases between. DNA for the CDR3: TGTGCCAGCAGCTTGGTACGACACACTGAAGCTTTCCTT. Its translation: CASSLVRHTEAFL.

This clonotype was seen repeatedly, ten times or more. This chain joins TRBV10-3 and TRBJ2-2; the D call may be TRBD1 or TRBD2 (5 bases each). The CDR3 is 15 amino acids. Germline values: CDR1 ENHRY, CDR2 SYGVKD. Trimming removed 5 bases from V and 1 base from J, with 11 bases in between. The CDR3 here is CAISSGTVNTGELFF. CDR3 DNA: TGTGCCATCAGTTCCGGGACGGTGAACACCGGGGAGCTGTTTTTT.

This clonotype occurred a few times. The chain uses TRBV6-5 and TRBJ2-1; D not certain. The CDR3 loop spans 12 amino acids. The V end lost 5 bases, the J end lost 7 bases, and 9 bases lay between the germline ends. Germline V gene sequence: CDR1 MNHEY, CDR2 SVGAGI. CDR3 sequence reads: CASSPSRNEQFF. The CDR3 nucleotides read TGTGCCAGCAGTCCGTCGAGGAATGAGCAGTTCTTC.

The chain is built from TRBV4-1 and TRBJ2-2, with 7 bases matching TRBD1. Germline V CDR1 and CDR2: MGHRA, YSYEKL. The CDR3 length is 16 residues. V lost 1 base, J lost 4 bases, and 6 bases stayed unmatched. CDR3 loop: CASSQGDRGVTGELFF. In DNA, the CDR3 is TGCGCCAGCAGCCAAGGGGACAGAGGGGTCACCGGGGAGCTGTTTTTT.

This clonotype was counted between two and nine times. This rearrangement joins TRBV12-3 or TRBV12-4 to TRBJ1-5, with 7 nucleotides matching TRBD1. The V and J ends lost 6 bases and 2 bases, in that order; junction bases with no gene match: 7. This CDR3 is 15 amino acids long. CDR3 sequence reads: CASSTDRDGNQPQHF. The CDR3 nucleotides are TGTGCCAGCAGCACCGACAGGGACGGCAATCAGCCCCAGCATTTT.

This clonotype turned up a few times. This sequence joins TRBV19 and TRBJ2-7, with D tentatively TRBD2 (6 bases). This CDR3 is 15 amino acids long. In germline, CDR1 is LNHDA, CDR2 SQIVND (reference sequence). The V end lost 5 bases, the J end lost 3 bases, and 17 bases lay between the germline ends. CDR3 in DNA: TGTGCCAGTAGTTCGACCGGGAGCTACAACTACGAGCAGTACTTC. Translated: CASSSTGSYNYEQYF.

In its sample, this clonotype was seen many times. The V gene is TRBV3-1, the J gene TRBJ2-3; no definite D call. The CDR3 loop spans 13 amino acids. Germline V lookup: CDR1 LGHDT, CDR2 YNNKEL (reference sequence). V lost 0 bases and J lost 5, with 6 bases in between. CDR3 in amino acids: CASSQDTEDTQYF. The CDR3 DNA sequence: TGTGCCAGCAGCCAAGATACGGAAGATACGCAGTATTTT.

This clonotype was seen many times. The chain has TRBV20-1 and TRBJ2-1; a weak D match, TRBD2 (5 bases). Trimming removed 5 bases from V and 6 bases from J, with 23 bases in between. Germline CDR1 DFQATT, CDR2 SNEGSKA (reference sequence). CDR3 size: 16 residues. This CDR3 is CSARQQKTHRGNEQFF. The CDR3, as DNA: TGCAGTGCTCGACAACAAAAGACTCACCGGGGCAATGAGCAGTTCTTC.

This clonotype was observed a few times. The rearrangement uses TRBV21-1 and TRBJ2-3; the table's D call of TRBD1 was not tested on the DNA. TRBV21-1 represents a pseudogene. This CDR3 region has 13 residues. CDR3 protein: CASSKHRVDTQYF. The DNA for the CDR3 is TGTGCCAGCAGCAAACACAGGGTGGATACGCAGTATTTT.

The genes are TRBV5-1 and TRBJ2-1; D uncertain. The CDR3 totals 13 residues. Germline V gene sequence: CDR1 SGHRS, CDR2 YFSETQ. V lost 0 bases, J lost 5 bases, and 6 bases lay in between. CDR3 DNA: TGCGCCAGCAGCTTGGGTAGACACAATGAGCAGTTCTTC. This sequence encodes CASSLGRHNEQFF.

V usage is TRBV2 and J usage is TRBJ2-3, with a weak D call TRBD2 (7 bases). The germline V gene has CDR1 SNHLY and CDR2 FYNNEI. This CDR3 is built from 17 residues. V was pared by 4 bases and J by 0 bases, with 17 bases between. The CDR3 is CASSANGGPSSTDTQYF. Here the CDR3 DNA reads TGTGCCAGCAGTGCGAACGGGGGGCCATCTAGCACAGATACGCAGTATTTT.

The chain is built from TRBV4-2 and TRBJ2-4; TRBD1 matches 8 bases. Losses at the gene ends were 5 bases for V and 2 bases for J; bases not matched to a gene: 2. The CDR3 consists of 14 residues. Germline V gives CDR1 LGHNA, CDR2 YNFKEQ. The CDR3 sequence: CASSGQGTKNIQYF. The DNA for the CDR3 is TGTGCCAGCAGCGGACAGGGTACCAAAAACATTCAGTACTTC.

The sample holds many counts of this clonotype. The chain has TRBV4-1 and TRBJ2-3, with unresolved D. Trimming took 6 bases from V and 2 from J, leaving 6 bases between them. The CDR3 has 12 amino acids. The germline CDR1 and CDR2 sequences are MGHRA and YSYEKL. The CDR3: CASSTYTDTQYF. In DNA, the CDR3 is TGCGCCAGCAGTACATACACAGATACGCAGTATTTT.

Only a few counts were recorded for this clonotype. V is TRBV29-1 and J is TRBJ1-1; perhaps TRBD1 as D (6 bases). Germline values: CDR1 SQVTM, CDR2 ANQGSEA. V lost 3 bases, J lost 0 bases, and 20 bases lay in between. This CDR3 is 17 amino acids long. CDR3 region: CSVEFYGGDFMNTEAFF. The CDR3 DNA follows: TGCAGCGTTGAGTTTTATGGGGGCGATTTCATGAACACTGAAGCTTTCTTT. Together with reference TRBV29-1 and TRBJ1-1, the CDR3 gives the full variable domain: SAVISQKPSRDICQRGTSLTIQCQVDSQVTMMFWYRQQPGQSLTLIATANQGSEATYESGFVIDKFPISRPNLTFSTLTVSNMSPEDSSIYLCSVEFYGGDFMNTEAFFGQGTRLTVV.

In its sample, this clonotype was seen many times. V usage is TRBV2 and J usage is TRBJ2-3; TRBD2 matches at 7 bases. CDR1 is SNHLY, CDR2 FYNNEI, per germline. The V segment lost 0 bases and the J segment 5 bases; nucleotides outside the gene matches: 8. This CDR3 region has 16 residues. This chain's CDR3 is CASSEALAGAGDTQYF. CDR3 DNA: TGTGCCAGCAGTGAAGCGCTTGCGGGAGCAGGAGATACGCAGTATTTT.

This clonotype was observed at least ten times. V gene TRBV2 combines with J gene TRBJ1-5, with TRBD1 matching 7 bases. This CDR3 region has 14 residues. Germline CDR1 SNHLY, CDR2 FYNNEI. V shed 4 bases, J shed 3 bases, and the junction held 3 bases outside the gene matches. The DNA for the CDR3 is TGTGCCAGCAGTGTACAGGGGCCCAATCAGCCCCAGCATTTT. Protein: CASSVQGPNQPQHF.

The sample holds many counts of this clonotype. V usage is TRBV3-1 and J usage is TRBJ2-2, with D tentatively TRBD2 (5 bases). The CDR3 sequence is 14 residues long. Looked up from germline, CDR1 is LGHDT and CDR2 is YNNKEL (reference sequence). Trimming took 0 bases from V and 4 from J, leaving 6 bases between them. The CDR3 is CASSQDGVTGELFF. CDR3 nucleotide sequence: TGTGCCAGCAGCCAAGACGGGGTCACCGGGGAGCTGTTTTTT.

This chain uses TRBV4-1 with TRBJ2-1; D perhaps matches TRBD2 (5 bases). Trimming removed 3 bases from V and 5 bases from J, with 8 bases in between. Germline CDR1 MGHRA, CDR2 YSYEKL. The CDR3 sequence is 13 residues long. The CDR3 nucleotides are TGCGCCAGCAGCCAGGACTTTAACAATGAGCAGTTCTTC. It encodes CASSQDFNNEQFF.

There are a few counts of this clonotype. CDR3 coding DNA: TGTGCCAGCAGCCCCACCAGGGGGCAAGGAGCTAATGAAAAACTGTTTTTT. Encoded protein: CASSPTRGQGANEKLFF. The rearrangement joins TRBV14 to TRBJ1-4, with 8 bases identical to TRBD1. Germline V gene sequence: CDR1 SGHDN, CDR2 FVKESK. After removal of 4 bases from V and 3 bases from J, the junction contained 10 bases not matched to a gene. The CDR3 consists of 17 residues.

The chain has TRBV3-1 and TRBJ2-5; D is perhaps TRBD2 (6 bases). This CDR3 region has 13 residues. Germline-derived CDR1 and CDR2 are LGHDT and YNNKEL (reference sequence). V gave up 4 bases and J gave up 3 bases, with 9 bases separating them. The CDR3 sequence is CASSPSAKETQYF. In DNA, the CDR3 is TGTGCCAGCAGCCCTAGCGCGAAAGAGACCCAGTACTTC.

This clonotype was found a few times. The chain couples TRBV11-2 to TRBJ2-5; D unresolved. This CDR3 comprises 15 residues. V shed 5 bases and J shed 1 base, with 14 bases lying between them. CDR1 and CDR2 (germline): SGHAT, FQNNGV. The CDR3 reads CASSPAWTFQETQYF. The CDR3 DNA reads as TGTGCCAGCAGCCCTGCCTGGACCTTCCAAGAGACCCAGTACTTC.

Note on this clonotype: The junction departs from the called germline gene at one end, perhaps through a read error. This chain uses TRBV11-2 with TRBJ1-2; D call uncertain. The CDR3 totals 12 residues. CDR1 is SGHAT, CDR2 FQNNGV, per germline. This chain's CDR3 is CANSRNIYGYTF. Written as DNA, the CDR3 is TGTGCCAACAGCCGTAACATCTATGGCTACACCTTC.